This T cell receptor beta chain emerged from a study of blood T cell repertoires in COVID-19 (dated by TCRdb to 2019 to 2021). Broadly, across the study: Collaborator samples came from the United States, Italy and Spain and covered acute and convalescent phases of COVID-19. The material from the prospective study consisted of cDNA or gDNA derived from T cells, B-cell-depleted T cells, or PBMCs. Deeply sampled blood TCRbeta repertoires from subjects exposed to, actively infected with, or recovered from COVID-19 were included in the dataset. The repertoires were released in a freely available public database intended as a resource for research on the immune response to SARS-CoV-2. The samples were drawn from two sources: the first 160 participants of the ongoing ImmuneRACE study, and 1,254 subjects contributed by 6 global collaborators. Nearly every sample came with metadata listing a de-identified subject ID, COVID-19 status, age in years and sex. Where HLA class I and class II types were available, the types were taken from metadata supplied by the sample provider, not from assay-based typing.

This clone was recorded a few times. Its antigen is still unknown. Per-nucleotide qualities are absent, and no much larger clonotype sits a single base away. Collaborating institutions collected whole blood in K2EDTA tubes following their own protocols. Collaborator samples were shipped for TCRbeta analysis as frozen whole blood, isolated PBMCs, or DNA extracted from either sample type. The immunoSEQ Assay, a bias-controlled multiplex PCR, was used to amplify TCRbeta CDR3 regions from genomic DNA. On the authors' methods: Within the assay, amplification of reference gene primers was used to estimate how many nucleated cells each sample contained. To quantify the absolute abundance of each unique TCRbeta CDR3 rearrangement, sequence reads were collapsed and filtered. For each sample, productive Simpson clonality was calculated by taking the square root of Simpson's diversity index across productive rearrangements. TCRdb's version of the immuneACCESS table is confined to in-frame rearrangements and falls short of the full clone set. An unresolved V gene accounts for under half of the shortfall where checked; the remainder is of unknown origin. The DNA gave D and trimming, while V, J and clone size come from that table. The sample table contains about 230,000 clones; only one count was recorded for over 75% of them. The ten largest make up 6% to 9.5% of the sample.

For CDR1 and CDR2, the germline V gene (reference sequence) lists MNHNY and SVGAGI. The CDR3 holds 14 amino acids from the cysteine to the phenylalanine. The kept DNA is CDR3 alone, 42 bases in frame from the first base. Trimming leaves V shorter by 5 bases and J shorter by 4 bases, with the junction holding 2 bases beyond the gene matches. Overall results and qualifications from the work: The quantity of clinical and demographic metadata differed by source and by participant and was supplied without curation.

The V gene is TRBV6-6 and the J gene is TRBJ2-1; the central 10 bases match TRBD2. This receptor was obtained from a woman older than 75 with acute or convalescent COVID-19. Material for sequencing was peripheral blood. The DNA sequence reads TGTGCCAGCAGTGTGACTAGCGGGTACAATGAGCAGTTCTTC. Its protein product is CASSVTSGYNEQFF.